Listed below are T cell receptor beta chains from one sample, sequenced in a study of T cell responses to AZD1222 COVID-19 vaccine. The table came from immunoSEQ multiplex PCR; TCRdb's copy has only in-frame clones and leaves some out. This sample has 110,000 to 150,000 clones; approximately 90% occur once, and the top ten carry approximately 6%. The material sequenced was peripheral blood, taken on day 0 of AZD1222 vaccination. Every receptor here comes from an adult in good health. Both conserved end residues are part of each CDR3. Each record gives: J gene, D gene, V gene, clone size, CDR3 protein, CDR3 DNA. The D gene is left open where the match is weak. Expanded clones get a size class; other rows say once, few or many, or leave the size out.

TRBJ1-2	-	TRBV29-1	-	CSVTTAPYGYTF	TGCAGCGTCACAACTGCGCCCTATGGCTACACCTTC
TRBJ2-7	-	TRBV6-1	-	CASSEGVSYEQYF	TGTGCCAGCAGTGAGGGGGTGTCATACGAGCAGTACTTC
TRBJ2-3	TRBD2	TRBV4-2	-	CASSHAGTSGTDTQYF	TGTGCCAGCAGCCACGCCGGGACTAGCGGCACAGATACGCAGTATTTT
TRBJ2-7	-	TRBV7-9	-	CASSLGTPYEQYF	TGTGCCAGCAGCTTAGGGACGCCCTACGAGCAGTACTTC
TRBJ1-1	-	TRBV19	-	CASSRLGGPLNTEAFF	TGTGCCAGTAGTAGGCTCGGGGGCCCCTTGAACACTGAAGCTTTCTTT
TRBJ1-2	TRBD1	TRBV28	-	CASSFPGQGDYGYTF	TGTGCCAGCAGTTTTCCGGGACAGGGGGACTATGGCTACACCTTC
TRBJ2-1	-	TRBV15	-	CATSRDRKGSYNEQFF	TGTGCCACCAGCAGAGATAGGAAGGGCTCCTACAATGAGCAGTTCTTC
TRBJ2-7	TRBD1	TRBV7-2	-	CASSGTGSVYEQYF	TGTGCCAGCAGCGGGACAGGGTCCGTCTACGAGCAGTACTTC
TRBJ2-3	-	TRBV6-2/TRBV6-3	-	CASSYSGDRTDTQYF	TGTGCCAGCAGTTACTCCGGGGACCGGACAGATACGCAGTATTTT
TRBJ1-1	-	TRBV7-2	few	CASSTGEFGTEAFF	TGTGCCAGCAGCACCGGGGAGTTCGGCACTGAAGCTTTCTTT
TRBJ1-4	-	TRBV25-1	few	CASSEAGSGEKLFF	TGTGCCAGCAGTGAGGCAGGGTCTGGAGAAAAACTGTTTTTT
TRBJ1-4	-	TRBV19	-	CASRGVKLFF	TGTGCCAGTAGAGGAGTAAAACTGTTTTTT
TRBJ1-5	-	TRBV10-3	-	CAIRFRVGNSNQPQHF	TGTGCCATCCGGTTCAGGGTTGGTAATAGCAATCAGCCCCAGCATTTT
TRBJ1-6	-	TRBV6-2/TRBV6-3	-	CASSFFKGNNSPLHF	TGTGCCAGCAGTTTCTTCAAGGGTAATAATTCACCCCTCCACTTT
TRBJ1-4	-	TRBV13	-	CASSLSVQELGERLFF	TGTGCCAGCAGCTTATCGGTACAGGAATTGGGTGAAAGACTGTTTTTT
TRBJ2-3	-	TRBV4-2	-	CASSQQLGTDTQYF	TGTGCCAGCAGCCAGCAGTTAGGAACAGATACGCAGTATTTT
TRBJ1-2	-	TRBV19	-	CASSIPPYGYTF	TGTGCCAGTAGTATCCCCCCCTATGGCTACACCTTC
TRBJ2-1	TRBD1	TRBV12-5	-	CASGRILQGGEQFF	TGTGCTAGTGGTAGAATCCTACAGGGGGGTGAGCAGTTCTTC
TRBJ1-1	-	TRBV7-9	-	CASSLQTGLRTEAFF	TGTGCCAGCAGCCTCCAAACAGGGCTCCGCACTGAAGCTTTCTTT
TRBJ1-2	-	TRBV5-1	once	CASSSYKETNYGYTF	TGCGCCAGCAGCTCTTATAAAGAAACTAACTATGGCTACACCTTC
TRBJ2-6	-	TRBV3-1/TRBV3-2	-	CASTPATASGANVLTF	TGTGCCAGCACCCCTGCGACGGCCTCTGGGGCCAACGTCCTGACTTTC
TRBJ1-2	-	TRBV5-6	-	CASSSSGLSGYTF	TGTGCCAGCAGCTCCTCAGGGTTAAGTGGCTACACCTTC
TRBJ2-5	-	TRBV24-1	-	CATSEPLVSGYGETQYF	TGTGCCACCAGTGAACCCCTAGTGAGCGGCTACGGAGAGACCCAGTACTTC
TRBJ2-4	TRBD1	TRBV19	-	CASSIGTGLDIQYF	TGTGCCAGTAGTATCGGGACAGGGTTGGACATTCAGTACTTC
TRBJ2-5	TRBD1	TRBV29-1	-	CSVSGQPQETQYF	TGCAGCGTTTCGGGACAGCCCCAAGAGACCCAGTACTTC
TRBJ1-2	TRBD1	TRBV29-1	-	CSAKTPGGTNYGYTF	TGCAGCGCGAAAACCCCAGGGGGAACGAACTATGGCTACACCTTC
TRBJ2-2	-	TRBV7-2	-	CASSLVSPGELFF	TGTGCCAGCAGCTTAGTTTCCCCCGGGGAGCTGTTTTTT
TRBJ1-3	-	TRBV28	once	CASSLGRYFPSGNTIYF	TGTGCCAGCAGTTTAGGGCGCTATTTCCCCTCTGGAAACACCATATATTTT
TRBJ2-1	-	TRBV20-1	-	CSASLSLREQFF	TGCAGTGCTAGTCTTTCACTCCGAGAGCAGTTCTTC
TRBJ1-5	-	TRBV7-8	-	CASSPGGPNQPQHF	TGTGCTAGCAGCCCAGGAGGGCCCAATCAGCCCCAGCATTTT
TRBJ2-3	-	TRBV7-2	-	CASSLALQGIDTQYF	TGTGCCAGCAGCTTAGCGCTTCAGGGTATAGATACGCAGTATTTT
TRBJ2-2	TRBD2	TRBV25-1	-	CASSERTPTSGRTGELFF	TGTGCCAGCAGTGAGCGAACCCCCACTAGCGGCAGAACCGGGGAGCTGTTTTTT
TRBJ1-2	-	TRBV4-2	-	CASSQTDIPGKGYTF	TGTGCCAGCAGCCAGACTGACATTCCCGGGAAGGGCTACACCTTC
TRBJ2-1	TRBD2	TRBV20-1	-	CSASHPSGNDEQFF	TGCAGTGCTAGTCATCCTAGCGGGAACGATGAGCAGTTCTTC
TRBJ2-7	TRBD2	TRBV3-1/TRBV3-2	-	CASSQGRGLAGGRGYEQYF	TGTGCCAGCAGCCAAGGTCGAGGGCTAGCGGGAGGCCGGGGATACGAGCAGTACTTC
TRBJ1-2	-	TRBV5-6	-	CASSLPLGGYTF	TGTGCCAGCAGCCTGCCCTTAGGAGGCTACACCTTC
TRBJ1-2	-	TRBV29-1	-	CSVDRKTGYGYTF	TGCAGCGTCGATCGAAAGACAGGCTATGGCTACACCTTC
TRBJ1-2	-	TRBV7-2	-	CASSLSDQAPYGYTF	TGTGCCAGCAGCTTATCCGACCAAGCCCCATATGGCTACACCTTC